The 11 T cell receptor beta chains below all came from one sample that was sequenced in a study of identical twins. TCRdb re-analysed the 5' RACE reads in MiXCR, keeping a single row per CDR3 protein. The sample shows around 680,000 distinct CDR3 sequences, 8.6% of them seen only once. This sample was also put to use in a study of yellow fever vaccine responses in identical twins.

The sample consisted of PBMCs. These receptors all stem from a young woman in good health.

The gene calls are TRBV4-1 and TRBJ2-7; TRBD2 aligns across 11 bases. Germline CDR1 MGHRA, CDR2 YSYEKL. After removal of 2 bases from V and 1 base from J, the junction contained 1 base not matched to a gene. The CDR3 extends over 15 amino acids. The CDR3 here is CASSQTSGGSYEQYF. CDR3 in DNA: TGCGCCAGCAGCCAAACTAGCGGGGGTTCCTACGAGCAGTACTTC.

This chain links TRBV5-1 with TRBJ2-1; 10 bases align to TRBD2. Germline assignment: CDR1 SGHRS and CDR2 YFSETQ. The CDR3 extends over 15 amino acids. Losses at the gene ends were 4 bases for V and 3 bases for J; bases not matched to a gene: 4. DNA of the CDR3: TGCGCCAGCAGCCCCGGGACTAGCGACTACAATGAGCAGTTCTTC. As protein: CASSPGTSDYNEQFF.

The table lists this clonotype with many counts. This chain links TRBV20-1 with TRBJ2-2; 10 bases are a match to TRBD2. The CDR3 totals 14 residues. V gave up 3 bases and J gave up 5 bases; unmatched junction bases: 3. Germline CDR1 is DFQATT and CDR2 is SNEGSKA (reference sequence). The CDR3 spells CSARFSGGTGELFF. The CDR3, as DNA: TGCAGTGCTAGGTTTAGCGGGGGGACCGGGGAGCTGTTTTTT.

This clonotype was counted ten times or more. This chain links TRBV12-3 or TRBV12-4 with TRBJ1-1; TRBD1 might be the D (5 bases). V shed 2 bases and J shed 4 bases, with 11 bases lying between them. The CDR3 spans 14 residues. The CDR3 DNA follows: TGTGCCAGCAGTTTAAGGACATTGAGCACTGAAGCTTTCTTT. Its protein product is CASSLRTLSTEAFF.

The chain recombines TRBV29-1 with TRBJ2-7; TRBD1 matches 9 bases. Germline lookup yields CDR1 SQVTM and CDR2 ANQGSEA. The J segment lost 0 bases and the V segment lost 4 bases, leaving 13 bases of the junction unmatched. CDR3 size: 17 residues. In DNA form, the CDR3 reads TGCAGCGTTGTAGGGACAGGGCGATCGTTTGGCTCCTACGAGCAGTACTTC. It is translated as CSVVGTGRSFGSYEQYF.

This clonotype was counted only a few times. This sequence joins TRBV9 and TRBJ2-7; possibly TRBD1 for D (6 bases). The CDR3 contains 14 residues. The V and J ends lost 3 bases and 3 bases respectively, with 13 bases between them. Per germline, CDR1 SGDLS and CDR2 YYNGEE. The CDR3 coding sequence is TGTGCCAGCAGCGCACAGGGATTGAACTACGAGCAGTACTTC. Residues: CASSAQGLNYEQYF.

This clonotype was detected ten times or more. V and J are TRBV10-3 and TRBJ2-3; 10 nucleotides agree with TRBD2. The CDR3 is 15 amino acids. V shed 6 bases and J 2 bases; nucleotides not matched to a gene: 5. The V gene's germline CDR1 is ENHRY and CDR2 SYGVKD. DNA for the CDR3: TGTGCCATCAGCGTTAGCGGGGGGTCCACAGATACGCAGTATTTT. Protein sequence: CAISVSGGSTDTQYF.

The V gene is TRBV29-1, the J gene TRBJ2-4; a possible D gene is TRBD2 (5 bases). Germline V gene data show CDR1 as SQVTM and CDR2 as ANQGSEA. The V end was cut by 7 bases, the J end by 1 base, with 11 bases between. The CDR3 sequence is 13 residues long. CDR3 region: CSAGPGAKNIQYF. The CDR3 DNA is TGCAGCGCTGGCCCGGGGGCCAAAAACATTCAGTACTTC. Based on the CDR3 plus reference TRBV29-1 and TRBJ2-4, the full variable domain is SAVISQKPSRDICQRGTSLTIQCQVDSQVTMMFWYRQQPGQSLTLIATANQGSEATYESGFVIDKFPISRPNLTFSTLTVSNMSPEDSSIYLCSAGPGAKNIQYFGAGTRLSVL.

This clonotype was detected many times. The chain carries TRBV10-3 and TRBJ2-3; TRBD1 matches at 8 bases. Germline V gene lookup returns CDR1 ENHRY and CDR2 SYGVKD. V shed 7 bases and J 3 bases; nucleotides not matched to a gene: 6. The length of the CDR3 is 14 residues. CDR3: CAINRGSGTDTQYF. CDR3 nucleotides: TGTGCCATCAACAGGGGGAGTGGGACAGATACGCAGTATTTT.

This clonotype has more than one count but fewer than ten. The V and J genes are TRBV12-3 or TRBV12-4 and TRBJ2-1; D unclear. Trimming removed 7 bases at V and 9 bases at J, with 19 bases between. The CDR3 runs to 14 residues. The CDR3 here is CASTHRSWDIEQFF. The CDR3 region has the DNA TGTGCCAGCACCCACCGTAGTTGGGATATTGAGCAGTTCTTC.

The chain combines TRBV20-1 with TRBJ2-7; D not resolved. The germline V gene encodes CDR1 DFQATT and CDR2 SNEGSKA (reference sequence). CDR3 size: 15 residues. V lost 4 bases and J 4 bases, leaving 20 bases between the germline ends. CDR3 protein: CSANSLGSPHYEQYF. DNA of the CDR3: TGCAGTGCTAACTCCTTGGGCAGCCCCCATTACGAGCAGTACTTC.